Listed below are T cell receptor beta chains from one sample, sequenced in a study of blood T cell repertoires in COVID-19. The data were produced by immunoSEQ multiplex PCR, yet TCRdb's version contains in-frame clones alone and is incomplete. The repertoire holds around 40,000 clones, with 65% to 90% as singletons. Sequencing was done on a sample of peripheral blood. The receptors originated from a human donor in a cohort sampled during active COVID-19. Both conserved end residues are part of each CDR3. The D gene is left open where the match is weak. A row's size may be missing; if present it is once, few, many or a size class.

NA	NA	TRBJ2-1	TRBV11-2	12	TGTGCCAGCAGCTCGGGACTGCTTGAGCAGTTCTTC	CASSSGLLEQFF
NA	NA	TRBJ2-1	TRBV30	12	TGTGCCTGGGCGGGGTTCTACAATGAGCAGTTCTTC	CAWAGFYNEQFF
NA	NA	TRBJ1-5	TRBV5-1	15	TGCGCCAGCAGCTTGGACGCAGGGGGCAATCAGCCCCAGCATTTT	CASSLDAGGNQPQHF
NA	NA	TRBJ2-1	TRBV7-2	13	TGTGCCAGCAGCTTGGAGACTATAAATGAGCAGTTCTTC	CASSLETINEQFF
NA	NA	TRBJ2-1	TRBV6-1	16	TGTGCCAGCAGTGAAGCGGAAGCAGGGAGGCTGCATGAGCAGTTCTTC	CASSEAEAGRLHEQFF
NA	NA	TRBJ1-1	TRBV10-3	13	TGTGCCACCAAGACAGCCATGAACACTGAAGCTTTCTTT	CATKTAMNTEAFF
NA	NA	TRBJ2-7	TRBV11-2	17	TGTGCCAGCAGCTTAGAAGGGAGGGGGACTCCCCCCTACGAGCAGTACTTC	CASSLEGRGTPPYEQYF
TRBD1	NA	TRBJ2-1	TRBV15	21	TGTGCCACCAGCAGGACCAAGACAGGGAGGTATCTGGGACAGGGAGGTAATGAGCAGTTCTTC	CATSRTKTGRYLGQGGNEQFF
TRBD2	NA	TRBJ2-3	TRBV6-2/TRBV6-3	16	TGTGCCAGCAGTTCGGGACTAGCGGGAAGGGCAGATACGCAGTATTTT	CASSSGLAGRADTQYF
NA	NA	TRBJ2-7	TRBV6-5	12	TGTGCCAGCACCCTGTCAGGGGACGAGCAGTACTTC	CASTLSGDEQYF
TRBD1	NA	TRBJ2-7	TRBV5-1	15	TGCGCCAGCAGCTTACAGGGGGCGAGCTCCTACGAGCAGTACTTC	CASSLQGASSYEQYF
TRBD1	NA	TRBJ1-5	TRBV2	14	TGTGCCAGCACCGGGACAGAAGAGTATCAGCCCCAGCATTTT	CASTGTEEYQPQHF
NA	NA	TRBJ2-2	TRBV6-1	14	TGTGCCAGCAGTGAACAGGGAAGTACCGGGGAGCTGTTTTTT	CASSEQGSTGELFF
TRBD2	NA	TRBJ2-5	TRBV5-5	19	TGTGCCAGCAGGAGGGGAGTTGGGCCGGTAGCTAGCGGCCGGGAGACCCAGTACTTC	CASRRGVGPVASGRETQYF
NA	NA	TRBJ1-2	TRBV4-2	16	TGTGCCAGCAGCCAAACCGGACAACCAACGGGTTATGGCTACACCTTC	CASSQTGQPTGYGYTF
NA	NA	TRBJ1-1	TRBV5-1	14	TGCGCCAGCAGCGCGCAGGGCTTAGACGCTGAAGCTTTCTTT	CASSAQGLDAEAFF
NA	large	TRBJ1-1	TRBV12-3/TRBV12-4	13	TGTGCCAGCAGTTTAAGAGGAGGGCTTGAAGCTTTCTTT	CASSLRGGLEAFF
TRBD1	NA	TRBJ2-7	TRBV5-4	14	TGTGCCAGCAGCTTGGGGGGACAGTCCTACGAGCAGTACTTC	CASSLGGQSYEQYF
NA	NA	TRBJ1-6	TRBV18	14	TGTGCCAGCTCACCAAGCGGATTTAATTCACCCCTCCACTTT	CASSPSGFNSPLHF
TRBD1	NA	TRBJ1-4	TRBV11-2	15	TGTGCCAGCAGCTCCCAGACAGGGGGGCTAGAAAAACTGTTTTTT	CASSSQTGGLEKLFF
TRBD2	NA	TRBJ2-7	TRBV27	13	TGTGCCAGCAGCATACTAACGGGGGGAGAGCAGTACTTC	CASSILTGGEQYF
NA	once	TRBJ1-2	TRBV3-1/TRBV3-2	15	TGTGCCAGCAGCCAAGACGTGGTCGGCGGCTATGGCTACACCTTC	CASSQDVVGGYGYTF
TRBD1	NA	TRBJ1-3	TRBV3-1/TRBV3-2	15	TGTGCCAGCAGCCAAGCACAGGGGGCCCGAAACACCATATATTTT	CASSQAQGARNTIYF
NA	NA	TRBJ1-1	TRBV7-9	13	TGTGCCAGCAGCTTACAGTTGAACACTGAAGCTTTCTTT	CASSLQLNTEAFF
TRBD1	NA	TRBJ1-1	TRBV28	14	TGTGCCACCGACAGGGGGCGCAAGGGCACTGAAGCTTTCTTT	CATDRGRKGTEAFF
TRBD2	NA	TRBJ2-3	TRBV11-3	15	TGTGCCAGCAGCCACTCAGCGGGAGGTGGAGATACGCAGTATTTT	CASSHSAGGGDTQYF
NA	NA	TRBJ2-1	TRBV11-2	12	TGTGCCAGCAGTTATGGACAGATTGAGCAGTTCTTC	CASSYGQIEQFF
TRBD2	NA	TRBJ2-1	TRBV11-2	16	TGTGCCAGCAGCAAAGCTAGCGGTTTTCCCTACAATGAGCAGTTCTTC	CASSKASGFPYNEQFF
TRBD2	NA	TRBJ2-1	TRBV3-1/TRBV3-2	14	TGTGCCAGCAGCACCCGGACTAGAGCCAATGAGCAGTTCTTC	CASSTRTRANEQFF
TRBD1	NA	TRBJ2-7	TRBV25-1	15	TGTGCCAGCAGTGAATATGGCGCAGGGGGCTACGAGCAGTACTTC	CASSEYGAGGYEQYF
TRBD1	NA	TRBJ1-4	TRBV6-2/TRBV6-3	16	TGTGCCAGCAGTTCGCGAAAGACAGGGCTAAGTGAAAAACTGTTTTTT	CASSSRKTGLSEKLFF
NA	NA	TRBJ2-2	TRBV5-1	16	TGCGCCAGCAGCCAGGCCGGGACTCCCCAAACCGGGGAGCTGTTTTTT	CASSQAGTPQTGELFF
TRBD1	once	TRBJ1-5	TRBV19	16	TGTGCCAGTTGGACAGGAGACAACCTTAGCAATCAGCCCCAGCATTTT	CASWTGDNLSNQPQHF
NA	NA	TRBJ1-5	TRBV6-1	15	TGTGCCAGCAGTGAACGGGTTCTTTTAATTCAGCCCCAGCATTTT	CASSERVLLIQPQHF
NA	NA	TRBJ2-3	TRBV7-2	15	TGTGCCAGCAGCTTCAGAACTCGGGACACAGATACGCAGTATTTT	CASSFRTRDTDTQYF
NA	NA	TRBJ1-3	TRBV5-4	17	TGTGCCAGCAGCCCCCGGGGGGGTGGCAACCGTGGAAACACCATATATTTT	CASSPRGGGNRGNTIYF
TRBD1	NA	TRBJ1-6	TRBV3-1/TRBV3-2	18	TGTGCCAGCAGCCAAGAGGGCCGCCAGAGACAGGGAAATTCACCCCTCCACTTT	CASSQEGRQRQGNSPLHF
NA	NA	TRBJ2-1	TRBV27	16	TGTGCCAGCATTCCACTCCAGCGGAGCTCCTACAATGAGCAGTTCTTC	CASIPLQRSSYNEQFF
NA	NA	TRBJ1-4	TRBV19	16	TGTGCCAGTAGTATCCGGGGAGAGAGAACTAATGAAAAACTGTTTTTT	CASSIRGERTNEKLFF
NA	NA	TRBJ1-3	TRBV5-1	15	TGCGCCAGCAGCTTCGAAACAGGGAATTGGCGCACCATATATTTT	CASSFETGNWRTIYF
NA	NA	TRBJ1-3	TRBV5-6	16	TGTGCCAGCAGCAGCGGTTACAGTTCCTCTGGAAACACCATATATTTT	CASSSGYSSSGNTIYF
NA	NA	TRBJ1-2	TRBV5-6	13	TGTGCCAGCAGCCAAGACACGCTCTATGGCTACACCTTC	CASSQDTLYGYTF
NA	NA	TRBJ1-3	TRBV7-9	13	TGTGCCAGCAGCTTAAGCACGGTAAACACCATATATTTT	CASSLSTVNTIYF
NA	once	TRBJ2-3	TRBV10-3	14	TGTGCCATCAGTGATTGGTCGGGATTGGATACGCAGTATTTT	CAISDWSGLDTQYF
NA	NA	TRBJ2-7	TRBV5-4	12	TGTGCCAGCAGCTTGACAGGTGGCGAGCAGTACTTC	CASSLTGGEQYF
TRBD1	NA	TRBJ2-5	TRBV5-8	14	TGTGCCAGCAGTCCGGGACAGGGGGTAGAGACCCAGTACTTC	CASSPGQGVETQYF
NA	NA	TRBJ1-1	TRBV10-2	14	TGCGCCAGCAGAAGGGCAGGGGCTTCCACTGAAGCTTTCTTT	CASRRAGASTEAFF
TRBD1	NA	TRBJ1-2	TRBV5-8	18	TGTGCCAGCAGCTTTCATTCCCACCAAGGGGGCGCCGGCTATGGCTACACCTTC	CASSFHSHQGGAGYGYTF
TRBD1	few	TRBJ1-1	TRBV6-1	14	TGTGCCAGCAGTGAGGACAGGGGGGACACTGAAGCTTTCTTT	CASSEDRGDTEAFF
TRBD1	once	TRBJ2-3	TRBV7-3	15	TGTGCCAGCAGCTTGTCACAGGGGGAATGGGATACGCAGTATTTT	CASSLSQGEWDTQYF
NA	NA	TRBJ1-1	TRBV5-1	17	TGCGCCAGCAGCCAACTACAGGCCCACCGTTTGAACACTGAAGCTTTCTTT	CASSQLQAHRLNTEAFF
NA	NA	TRBJ1-2	TRBV30	14	TGTGCCTGGAGAGGCCCAGGGGCTAACTATGGCTACACCTTC	CAWRGPGANYGYTF
TRBD2	NA	TRBJ2-2	TRBV9	16	TGTGCCAGCAGCGTAACCACTAGCGGAATTTCCGGGGAGCTGTTTTTT	CASSVTTSGISGELFF